A selection of T cell receptor beta chains follows, all from one sample in a study of lymphopenia after photon versus proton radiotherapy. TCRdb's table, derived via immunoSEQ multiplex PCR, lists solely in-frame clones and lacks some. The table has 6,500 to 8,000 clones, roughly 91% seen once. The material sequenced was peripheral blood, taken from a patient treated with photon-based radiotherapy. The receptors were sampled from a man in his fifties or sixties with cholangiocarcinoma. CDR3s include the opening cysteine and the closing phenylalanine or tryptophan. D genes are given only for firm matches. Clone size is stated in some rows and not others, as once, few, many or a class when expanded.

j_call | d_call | v_call | clone_size | cdr3_nt | cdr3_aa
TRBJ2-1 | TRBD1 | TRBV6-1 | - | TGTGCCAGCAGGCAAGGACAGGGAAGCAGTGAGCAGTTCTTC | CASRQGQGSSEQFF
TRBJ1-1 | - | TRBV4-3 | - | TGCGCCAGCAGCCAAGATTCGGGAGGGTTCACTGAAGCTTTCTTT | CASSQDSGGFTEAFF
TRBJ2-1 | - | TRBV27 | - | TGTGCCAGCAGTCGGACTACCCTAACCTACAATGAGCAGTTCTTC | CASSRTTLTYNEQFF
TRBJ2-2 | - | TRBV5-1 | - | TGCGCCAGCTCCGGCCAGAACACCGGGGAGCTGTTTTTT | CASSGQNTGELFF
TRBJ1-2 | TRBD1 | TRBV28 | - | TGTGCCAGCAGTTTTCTCGGACAGGGGGCGGCTGGCTACACCTTC | CASSFLGQGAAGYTF
TRBJ2-1 | TRBD2 | TRBV2 | - | TGTGCCAGCAGTGCGGAGCGGGAGGCCTACAATGAGCAGTTCTTC | CASSAEREAYNEQFF
TRBJ1-4 | TRBD1 | TRBV11-3 | - | TGTGCCAGCAGCTCCGGGACAGGGGATGGTGAAAAACTGTTTTTT | CASSSGTGDGEKLFF
TRBJ1-1 | - | TRBV2 | - | TGTGCCAGCAGTGAACTGGTACGGGGACTGACTGAAGCTTTCTTT | CASSELVRGLTEAFF
TRBJ2-5 | TRBD2 | TRBV15 | - | TGTGCCACCAGCCCCGGGACTAGCGGGAGGGAGTACCAAGAGACCCAGTACTTC | CATSPGTSGREYQETQYF
TRBJ2-1 | - | TRBV28 | - | TGTGCCAGCAGTCCCCGGAAATCAGCGAATGCCCCCTACAATGAGCAGTTCTTC | CASSPRKSANAPYNEQFF
TRBJ1-2 | - | TRBV6-5 | - | TGTGCCAGCAGTTACGCCTTAGGAACGGCTCCAGGCTACACCTTC | CASSYALGTAPGYTF
TRBJ1-2 | - | TRBV18 | - | TGTGCCAGCTCAATTTCCGGGACAAAATATGGCTACACCTTC | CASSISGTKYGYTF
TRBJ1-3 | - | TRBV10-3 | - | TGTGCCATCAGTGAAAGGTTCCCCTCTGGAAACACCATATATTTT | CAISERFPSGNTIYF
TRBJ2-2 | - | TRBV5-5 | - | TGTGCCAGCAGCTGGCAAGACCCGGGGGAGCTGTTTTTT | CASSWQDPGELFF
TRBJ2-7 | TRBD2 | TRBV19 | - | TGTGCCAGTAGCAGGACTAGCGGGAGTAACACCTACGAGCAGTACTTC | CASSRTSGSNTYEQYF
TRBJ2-7 | - | TRBV5-1 | - | TGCGCCAGCAGAGGAGATAACTACGAGCAGTACTTC | CASRGDNYEQYF
TRBJ2-1 | - | TRBV6-5 | - | TGTGCCAGCTCACGCGTGGGTGAGCAGTTCTTC | CASSRVGEQFF
TRBJ2-3 | TRBD2 | TRBV6-1 | - | TGTGCCAGCAGTGAGTTAGCGGGGGGCTCCCCAACCACAGATACGCAGTATTTT | CASSELAGGSPTTDTQYF
TRBJ1-1 | TRBD1 | TRBV4-3 | - | TGCGCCAGCAGCCAAGAAACAGGGGAGAACACTGAAGCTTTCTTT | CASSQETGENTEAFF
TRBJ2-7 | TRBD2 | TRBV27 | - | TGTGCCAGCAGTTTATCGGGGCGGGAGGGTTACGAGCAGTACTTC | CASSLSGREGYEQYF
TRBJ1-1 | - | TRBV5-1 | - | TGCGCCAGCAGCTTGAGGGCAGGGTTCACTGAAGCTTTCTTT | CASSLRAGFTEAFF
TRBJ2-1 | - | TRBV10-2 | - | TGCGCCAGCAGTGAATTAAGACTTGGGTTTTATGGGTTTCAGGAGCTCTTCTTC | CASSELRLGFYGFQELFF
TRBJ1-6 | - | TRBV15 | - | TGTGCCACCAGCAGAGATCGTTTAAGGGGGAAACACTTT | CATSRDRLRGKHF
TRBJ2-7 | TRBD2 | TRBV9 | once | TGTGCCAGCAGCGTAGGGACTAGTTTCTACGAGCAGTACTTC | CASSVGTSFYEQYF
TRBJ2-5 | - | TRBV11-3 | - | TGTGCCAGCAGCCAGGGATTTCCGGAGACCCAGTACTTC | CASSQGFPETQYF
TRBJ2-7 | - | TRBV2 | - | TGTGCCAGCAGGAAAGGCGAGCAGTACTTC | CASRKGEQYF
TRBJ1-1 | - | TRBV4-3 | - | TGCGCCAGCAGCCAAGATTCCTTAACAGCGAACACCGAAGCTTTCTTT | CASSQDSLTANTEAFF
TRBJ1-5 | - | TRBV6-1 | - | TGTGCCAGCAGTGAACCGACAGGCTATAGCAATCAGCCCCAGCATTTT | CASSEPTGYSNQPQHF
TRBJ1-3 | TRBD1 | TRBV7-9 | - | TGTGCCAGCTCAAGGGACAGCTCTGGAAACACCATATATTTT | CASSRDSSGNTIYF
TRBJ1-4 | - | TRBV19 | - | TGTGCCAGTAGGAGGAGGTCCGAAAAACTGTTTTTT | CASRRRSEKLFF
TRBJ2-2 | TRBD1 | TRBV19 | - | TGTGCCAGTAGTCCCCGGGACAGGGGAACCGGGGAGCTGTTTTTT | CASSPRDRGTGELFF
TRBJ2-7 | - | TRBV2 | - | TGTGCCAGCAGTGAAGCAAACAGGGACTACGAGCAGTACTTC | CASSEANRDYEQYF
TRBJ2-7 | TRBD1 | TRBV6-5 | - | TGTGCCAGCAGTTACGACAGGGCAAGCTCCTACGAGCAGTACTTC | CASSYDRASSYEQYF
TRBJ2-1 | - | TRBV4-1 | - | TGCGCCAGCAGCCAGCCGCGACTAGTTCGCTCCTACAATGAGCAGTTCTTC | CASSQPRLVRSYNEQFF